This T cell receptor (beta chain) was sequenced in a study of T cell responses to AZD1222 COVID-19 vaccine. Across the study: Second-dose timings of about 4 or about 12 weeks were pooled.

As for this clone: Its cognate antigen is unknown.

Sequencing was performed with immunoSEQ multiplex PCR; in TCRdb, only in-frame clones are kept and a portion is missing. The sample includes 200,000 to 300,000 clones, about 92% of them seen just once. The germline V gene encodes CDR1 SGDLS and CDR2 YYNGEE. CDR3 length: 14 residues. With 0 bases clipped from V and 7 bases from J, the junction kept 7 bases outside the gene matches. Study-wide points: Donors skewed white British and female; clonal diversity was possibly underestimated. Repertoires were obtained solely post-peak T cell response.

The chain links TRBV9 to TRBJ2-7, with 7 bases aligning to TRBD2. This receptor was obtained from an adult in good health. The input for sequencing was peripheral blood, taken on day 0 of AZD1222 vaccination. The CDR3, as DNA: TGTGCCAGCAGCGTAGGGCCAGGGAGGGGAGAGCAGTACTTC. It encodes CASSVGPGRGEQYF. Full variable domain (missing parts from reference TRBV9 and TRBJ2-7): DSGVTQTPKHLITATGQRVTLRCSPRSGDLSVYWYQQSLDQGLQFLIQYYNGEERAKGNILERFSAQQFPDLHSELNLSSLELGDSALYFCASSVGPGRGEQYFGPGTRLTVT.